This T cell receptor (beta chain) was captured by sequencing in a study of cytomegalovirus exposure and HLA in healthy donors. In this sample, this clone turned up a few times. Its antigen is not identified. Trimming removed 4 bases from V and 0 bases from J, with 19 bases in between. Germline loops: CDR1 SEHNR, CDR2 FQNEAQ (reference sequence). The CDR3 is made up of 18 amino acids. Findings of the study overall: Association of a missense DCLRE1C variant with TCR beta V- and J-gene trimming was reported in a later analysis. Three of the chains that were CMV-associated were confirmed in vitro to be specific for CMV antigens. TCR beta sequences reportedly predicted the HLA-A and HLA-B alleles of most subjects accurately.

The PCR had 60 Vbeta and 13 Jbeta primers. Only in-frame clones appear in the TCRdb table, and some are missing; sequencing was by immunoSEQ multiplex PCR. The sample contains around 98,000 clones, roughly 70% of which appear only once. Sample: PBMCs. V is TRBV7-9 and J is TRBJ1-3; the D is unclear. The sequence was obtained from a man aged 45-60 years in good health and CMV-seronegative. This CDR3 is CASSSPGATSGSGNTIYF. CDR3 in DNA: TGTGCCAGCAGCTCCCCGGGAGCTACGTCGGGCTCTGGAAACACCATATATTTT.